These 23 T cell receptor beta chains originate from one sample sequenced in a study of T cells in Graves' hyperthyroidism and ophthalmopathy. RNA transcripts served as the template for amplifying TCR beta CDR3 regions. A set of HTBI primers served as the primers for a first-round RT-PCR of the TCR CDR3. TCRdb re-called the multiplex PCR reads through MiXCR, storing one row per CDR3 protein. The sample contains approximately 400,000 distinct CDR3 sequences, approximately 15% of which appear only once. Source material: blood. These receptors were taken from a woman aged 55-70 years with Graves' hyperthyroidism.

This clonotype was counted ten times or more. The V gene is TRBV27, the J gene TRBJ2-7, with D possibly called TRBD1 or TRBD2 (5 bases each). V lost 5 bases to trimming and J lost 1 base, with 21 bases between them. CDR1 and CDR2 from the germline V gene are MNHEY and SMNVEV (reference sequence). The CDR3 contains 17 residues. The CDR3 loop is CASSPSIGTVDSYEQYF. The CDR3 coding sequence is TGTGCCAGCAGTCCCTCGATCGGGACGGTTGATTCCTACGAGCAGTACTTC.

This clonotype came up many times. The V and J genes are TRBV28 and TRBJ1-2; D remains unclear. Per the germline V gene, CDR1 is MDHEN and CDR2 is SYDVKM. The ends were cut back, 2 bases at V and 8 bases at J, with 15 bases in the middle. The CDR3 is made up of 14 amino acids. CDR3 region: CASSLPRWSGGYTF. The DNA of the CDR3 is TGTGCCAGCAGTTTACCAAGATGGTCGGGGGGCTACACCTTC.

The rearrangement uses TRBV2 and TRBJ2-3; TRBD2 matches at 8 bases. Germline CDR1 and CDR2: SNHLY and FYNNEI. J was trimmed by 3 bases and V by 6 bases; bases with no gene match: 14. CDR3 size: 17 residues. The CDR3 DNA reads as TGTGCCAGCAGCCAGGGCGGCGGGAGGCCCCTAACAGATACGCAGTATTTT. This gives the protein CASSQGGGRPLTDTQYF.

The chain combines TRBV28 with TRBJ1-1; TRBD1 matches 7 bases. The germline V gene encodes CDR1 MDHEN and CDR2 SYDVKM. With 6 bases clipped from V and 1 base from J, the junction kept 8 bases outside the gene matches. The CDR3 consists of 15 residues. CDR3 coding DNA: TGTGCCAGCAGCCTACAGGGGTGGAGGAACACTGAAGCTTTCTTT. Protein product: CASSLQGWRNTEAFF.

This clonotype was seen repeatedly, ten times or more. The chain is built from TRBV7-9 and TRBJ2-3, with no clear D. The V end lost 2 bases, the J end lost 2 bases, and 8 bases lay between the germline ends. CDR1 is SEHNR and CDR2 is FQNEAQ in the germline V gene (reference sequence). The CDR3 has 14 residues. This chain's CDR3 is CASSLSSLTDTQYF. CDR3 sequence (DNA): TGTGCCAGCAGCTTATCCAGCCTCACAGATACGCAGTATTTT. The variable domain in full, completed from reference TRBV7-9 and TRBJ2-3, reads DTGVSQNPRHKITKRGQNVTFRCDPISEHNRLYWYRQTLGQGPEFLTYFQNEAQLEKSRLLSDRFSAERPKGSFSTLEIQRTEQGDSAMYLCASSLSSLTDTQYFGPGTRLTVL.

Many counts were recorded for this clonotype. The CDR3 DNA reads as TGCGCCAGCAGCTTCTTCGGGGAAACAGATACGCAGTATTTT. It codes for CASSFFGETDTQYF. J is TRBJ2-3 and V is TRBV5-1; TRBD2 might be the D (5 bases). The length of the CDR3 is 14 residues. The V end lost 2 bases, the J end lost 3 bases, and 10 bases lay between the germline ends. Germline V lookup: CDR1 SGHRS, CDR2 YFSETQ.

This clonotype was found many times. The CDR3 DNA reads as TGTGCCAGCAGCCAGGAAGCGGGAGGAGCCTACAATGAGCAGTTCTTC. It specifies CASSQEAGGAYNEQFF. The chain carries TRBV3-1 and TRBJ2-1, with 9 bases lining up with TRBD2. CDR3 length: 16 amino acids. Per germline, CDR1 LGHDT and CDR2 YNNKEL (reference sequence). Unmatched junction bases numbered 5, after V lost 3 bases and J lost 2 bases.

This clonotype was counted at least ten times. The chain couples TRBV2 to TRBJ2-2; tentatively, D is TRBD2 (6 bases). The CDR3 runs to 14 residues. V was cut by 4 bases and J by 3 bases, with 9 bases left in between. CDR1 and CDR2 from the germline V gene are SNHLY and FYNNEI. DNA of the CDR3: TGTGCCAGCAGTGGTCGGGAGTACACCGGGGAGCTGTTTTTT. This translates into CASSGREYTGELFF.

The table lists this clonotype with many counts. The chain combines TRBV9 with TRBJ1-3; D is perhaps TRBD1 (5 bases). V was shortened by 0 bases and J by 8 bases, with 9 bases between the two germline ends. The CDR3 has 13 residues. Germline V gene lookup returns CDR1 SGDLS and CDR2 YYNGEE. The CDR3, as DNA: TGTGCCAGCAGCGTAGCTGCAGGGTACACCATATATTTT. Its translation is CASSVAAGYTIYF.

This clonotype was observed at least ten times. The rearrangement joins TRBV12-3 or TRBV12-4 to TRBJ2-2; D possibly matches TRBD1 or TRBD2 (7 bases each). This CDR3 is 17 amino acids long. V lost 7 bases to trimming and J lost 4 bases, with 22 bases between them. In DNA form, the CDR3 reads TGTGCCAGCACCCTTGGGGGAGGCAGGGGGGGCACCGGGGAGCTGTTTTTT. As protein: CASTLGGGRGGTGELFF.

This clonotype was recorded at least ten times. The rearrangement links TRBV5-1 to TRBJ2-3; a possible D gene is TRBD1 (6 bases). Germline assignment: CDR1 SGHRS and CDR2 YFSETQ. The CDR3 totals 15 residues. The V and J ends lost 4 bases and 0 bases respectively, with 12 bases between them. Written as DNA, the CDR3 is TGCGCCAGCAGCACCAGGGGTTCTAGCACAGATACGCAGTATTTT. It specifies CASSTRGSSTDTQYF. The full variable domain, with the rest looked up from reference TRBV5-1 and TRBJ2-3, is KAGVTQTPRYLIKTRGQQVTLSCSPISGHRSVSWYQQTPGQGLQFLFEYFSETQRNKGNFPGRFSGRQFSNSRSEMNVSTLELGDSALYLCASSTRGSSTDTQYFGPGTRLTVL.

Comment on this clonotype: A read error may explain this, as a much larger clone is one base away. The chain joins TRBV12-3 or TRBV12-4 to TRBJ2-6; D may match TRBD1 or TRBD2 (5 bases each). This CDR3 is built from 15 residues. The CDR3 reads CASSFSGRGANVQTF. Here the CDR3 DNA reads TGTGCCAGCAGTTTTTCGGGGCGAGGGGCCAACGTCCAGACTTTC.

Notes on this clonotype: Being one base from a much bigger clone, this may be a read error. The V gene is TRBV20-1, the J gene TRBJ2-7; no definite D call. Germline V gene lookup returns CDR1 DFQATT and CDR2 SNEGSKA (reference sequence). The CDR3 loop spans 11 amino acids. CDR3: CSALRSYDQYF. CDR3 coding DNA: TGCAGTGCTCTGCGAAGCTACGATCAGTACTTC.

This clonotype was recorded many times. V usage is TRBV10-3 and J usage is TRBJ2-1; TRBD2 agrees at 11 bases. The CDR3 contains 16 residues. The V gene's germline CDR1 is ENHRY and CDR2 SYGVKD. V gave up 7 bases and J gave up 0 bases; unmatched junction bases: 5. Here the CDR3 reads CAITGTSGSSYNEQFF. CDR3 nucleotide sequence: TGTGCCATCACCGGGACTAGCGGCAGCTCCTACAATGAGCAGTTCTTC.

Remarks on this clonotype: Since no conserved phenylalanine or tryptophan closes the CDR3, a read error is the likely cause. The chain carries TRBV4-1 and TRBJ2-7, with D unclear. The CDR3 extends over 13 amino acids. Germline lookup yields CDR1 MGHRA and CDR2 YSYEKL. V lost 3 bases and J 0 bases, leaving 6 bases between the germline ends. This CDR3 is CASSQASSYEQYL. The CDR3 DNA follows: TGCGCCAGCAGCCAGGCCAGCTCCTACGAGCAGTACCTC.

This clonotype was observed many times. The J gene is TRBJ2-7, the V gene TRBV6-1; TRBD1 agrees at 8 bases. The V gene end was trimmed by 4 bases and the J gene end by 6 bases; junction bases not matched to a gene: 8. The CDR3 covers 14 residues. From germline, CDR1 is MNHNS and CDR2 SASEGT. CDR3 DNA: TGTGCCAGCAGTGTGACAGGGGCAGCTCCCGAGCAGTACTTC. Protein sequence: CASSVTGAAPEQYF.

This sequence joins TRBV10-1 and TRBJ2-7; 10 nucleotides agree with TRBD2. The length of the CDR3 is 15 residues. Trimming took 2 bases from V and 2 from J; bases not matched to a gene: 3. The germline V gene encodes CDR1 WNHNN and CDR2 SYGVQD (reference sequence). The CDR3 DNA is TGCGCCAGCAGTGAGACAGGACTAGCGGCCTACGAGCAGTACTTC. This translates into CASSETGLAAYEQYF.

This clonotype was seen many times. The rearrangement links TRBV2 to TRBJ2-7; 7 bases fit TRBD1. The CDR3 runs to 14 residues. Trimming removed 1 base from V and 4 bases from J; junction bases left unmatched: 4. Per germline, CDR1 SNHLY and CDR2 FYNNEI. The CDR3 region has the DNA TGTGCCAGCAGTGAAGAGGGACAGATATACGAGCAGTACTTC. This encodes CASSEEGQIYEQYF.

This clonotype was counted ten times or more. The V gene is TRBV7-2, the J gene TRBJ2-1, with D unclear. Per germline, CDR1 SGHTA and CDR2 FQGNSA. This CDR3 has 14 residues. V was clipped by 1 base and J by 6 bases, with 10 bases between them. The DNA of the CDR3 is TGTGCCAGCAGCTTAGTAATGACTGGCAATGAGCAGTTCTTC. This translates into CASSLVMTGNEQFF.

This clonotype occurred many times. This chain connects TRBV12-3 or TRBV12-4 to TRBJ1-2; 7 bases are a match to TRBD1. The CDR3 covers 16 residues. V lost 3 bases, J lost 4 bases, and 11 bases stayed unmatched. CDR3 bases: TGTGCCAGCAGTTTTGAGGACACCCAGGGGGGCTATGGCTACACCTTC. Amino acids: CASSFEDTQGGYGYTF.

The J gene is TRBJ1-1, the V gene TRBV6-1; 7 positions agree with TRBD1. The ends lost 6 bases at V and 3 bases at J; junction bases unmatched: 7. Germline V gene data show CDR1 as MNHNS and CDR2 as SASEGT. The CDR3 has 14 amino acids. The CDR3: CASSQRGHDTEAFF. In nucleotides, the CDR3 is TGTGCCAGCAGCCAAAGGGGGCACGACACTGAAGCTTTCTTT.

This clonotype was seen repeatedly, ten times or more. This sequence joins TRBV6-2 or TRBV6-3 and TRBJ1-2, with a possible D match to TRBD1 (6 bases). The V and J ends lost 4 bases and 0 bases respectively, with 9 bases between them. Germline CDR1 reads MNHEY; CDR2 reads SVGEGT. The CDR3 is 14 amino acids. The CDR3 here is CASSFGQPNYGYTF. The CDR3 bases are TGTGCCAGCAGTTTTGGACAGCCTAACTATGGCTACACCTTC.

This clonotype was seen a handful of times. The gene calls are TRBV27 and TRBJ2-1, with 11 bases aligning to TRBD2. This CDR3 is built from 15 residues. Germline assignment: CDR1 MNHEY and CDR2 SMNVEV (reference sequence). J was trimmed by 9 bases and V by 4 bases; bases with no gene match: 8. The CDR3 spells CASSYSGRALGEQFF. In DNA, the CDR3 is TGTGCCAGCAGTTATAGCGGGAGGGCCCTCGGTGAGCAGTTCTTC.